These 25 T cell receptor beta chains were sequenced from one sample in a study of cytomegalovirus exposure and HLA in healthy donors. PCR involved 60 Vbeta and 13 Jbeta primers. Sequencing was performed with immunoSEQ multiplex PCR; in TCRdb, only in-frame clones are kept and a portion is missing. Of 52,000 or so clones in the sample, around 73% were seen once. The sequencing input was PBMCs. These receptors were obtained from a woman in her thirties or forties in good health and CMV-seropositive.

This rearrangement joins TRBV19 to TRBJ2-3; 12 bases line up with TRBD2. The CDR3 contains 14 residues. The germline V gene has CDR1 LNHDA and CDR2 SQIVND (reference sequence). The J segment lost 9 bases and the V segment lost 10 bases, leaving 11 bases of the junction unmatched. CDR3 region: CATATSGGPGTQYF. The CDR3 DNA reads as TGTGCCACCGCCACTAGCGGGGGGCCGGGCACGCAGTATTTT.

This clone was observed a handful of times. The rearrangement uses TRBV30 and TRBJ2-3, with 7 nucleotides matching TRBD2. This CDR3 contains 14 residues. J was trimmed by 2 bases and V by 1 base; bases with no gene match: 3. Germline V CDR1 and CDR2: GTSNPN, SVGIG (reference sequence). The CDR3 DNA sequence: TGTGCCTGGAGTGGCGGGGGTTACACAGATACGCAGTATTTT. Its translation is CAWSGGGYTDTQYF.

The rearrangement uses TRBV14 and TRBJ1-2, with D hard to call. The CDR3 spans 14 residues. CDR1 is SGHDN and CDR2 is FVKESK in the germline V gene. V was pared by 4 bases and J by 4 bases, with 13 bases between. The CDR3 sequence is CASSLMDGGYGYTF. DNA for the CDR3: TGTGCCAGCAGCCTAATGGACGGAGGCTATGGCTACACCTTC.

This chain links TRBV6-5 with TRBJ1-1; the D is unclear. CDR1 MNHEY and CDR2 SVGAGI come from the germline V gene. This CDR3 has 13 amino acids. Trimming removed 9 bases from V and 6 bases from J, with 17 bases in between. CDR3 nucleotide sequence: TGTGCCAGTATAAAACGGGGTAACGCTGAAGCTTTCTTT. Its protein is CASIKRGNAEAFF.

This clone was seen more than once but under ten times. The chain carries TRBV15 and TRBJ1-4; no clear D gene. Germline V gene lookup returns CDR1 LNHNV and CDR2 YYDKDF (reference sequence). The CDR3 runs 13 residues. Trimming took 0 bases from V and 8 from J, leaving 7 bases between them. In nucleotides, the CDR3 is TGTGCCACCAGCAGAGATAGACAAGAAAAACTGTTTTTT. It is translated as CATSRDRQEKLFF.

The chain couples TRBV11-2 to TRBJ2-1, with TRBD2 identical over 7 bases. Germline values: CDR1 SGHAT, CDR2 FQNNGV. V lost 8 bases, J lost 8 bases, and 3 bases stayed unmatched. The CDR3 runs 11 residues. CDR3 sequence: CASWTRDEQFF. The CDR3 DNA reads TGTGCCAGCTGGACTAGGGATGAGCAGTTCTTC. The full variable domain, in which reference TRBV11-2 and TRBJ2-1 provide the parts outside the CDR3, is EAGVAQSPRYKIIEKRQSVAFWCNPISGHATLYWYQQILGQGPKLLIQFQNNGVVDDSQLPKDRFSAERLKGVDSTLKIQPAKLEDSAVYLCASWTRDEQFFGPGTRLTVL.

This clone has only one observation. The chain employs TRBV25-1 and TRBJ1-2; possible D gene TRBD1, 5 bases. V was cut by 2 bases and J by 7 bases, with 14 bases left in between. CDR1 and CDR2 from the germline V gene are MGHDK and SYGVNS. The CDR3 is 14 residues long. The chain's CDR3 is CASSEKARASGYTF. The CDR3 coding sequence is TGTGCCAGCAGTGAAAAGGCCAGGGCGAGTGGCTACACCTTC.

J is TRBJ2-3 and V is TRBV13; TRBD2 might be the D (5 bases). V was clipped by 5 bases and J by 5 bases, with 11 bases between them. The CDR3 is 13 amino acids. Germline V lookup: CDR1 PRHDT, CDR2 FYEKMQ (reference sequence). CDR3 residues: CASSPPGLDTQYF. The CDR3 region has the DNA TGTGCCAGCAGCCCCCCGGGGTTAGATACGCAGTATTTT.

Only one count was recorded for this clone. This chain joins TRBV4-2 and TRBJ1-2; D gene unclear. Germline V gives CDR1 LGHNA, CDR2 YNFKEQ. CDR3 size: 13 residues. Between the trimmed V and J ends, which lost 0 bases and 4 bases, there was a span of 6 bases. CDR3 in amino acids: CASSQDGSYGYTF. CDR3 DNA sequence: TGTGCCAGCAGCCAAGATGGCAGCTATGGCTACACCTTC.

The V gene is TRBV6-5, the J gene TRBJ1-2; the D is unclear. The germline CDR1 and CDR2 sequences are MNHEY and SVGAGI. V lost 4 bases and J 8 bases, leaving 14 bases between the germline ends. The CDR3 spans 13 residues. The CDR3 loop is CASSSPGGNGYTF. Written as DNA, the CDR3 is TGTGCCAGCAGTTCCCCGGGAGGGAACGGCTACACCTTC.

This clone was seen more than once but under ten times. This chain uses TRBV7-9 with TRBJ1-5; the match to TRBD1 covers 9 bases. Germline V lookup: CDR1 SEHNR, CDR2 FQNEAQ (reference sequence). This CDR3 comprises 16 residues. J lost 6 bases, V lost 1 base, and 7 bases had no gene match. DNA of the CDR3: TGTGCCAGCAGCTTAGACGGGACAGGGAGCGGTCAGCCCCAGCATTTT. Translation gives CASSLDGTGSGQPQHF.

The chain links TRBV10-3 to TRBJ1-1; D is ambiguous. Germline CDR1 reads ENHRY; CDR2 reads SYGVKD. Trimming removed 10 bases at V and 1 base at J, with 13 bases between. This CDR3 has 13 amino acids. Here the CDR3 DNA reads TGTGCCACCGGTCCTGAGCGGAACACTGAAGCTTTCTTT. It encodes CATGPERNTEAFF.

The chain links TRBV4-2 to TRBJ2-1; 10 nucleotides agree with TRBD1. CDR1 and CDR2 (germline): LGHNA, YNFKEQ. This CDR3 contains 15 residues. J was trimmed by 7 bases and V by 4 bases; bases with no gene match: 7. The CDR3, as DNA: TGTGCCAGCAGCCTCCGGGACAGGGGTTTAAATGAGCAGTTCTTC. Its protein is CASSLRDRGLNEQFF.

CDR3 sequence (DNA): TGTGCCAGTAGTAAACAGGGTGCACCCCTCCACTTT. Translating gives CASSKQGAPLHF. This chain uses TRBV19 with TRBJ1-6, with TRBD1 as a possible D gene (6 bases). The CDR3 contains 12 residues. V dropped 4 bases and J dropped 11 bases, with 9 bases sitting between them. Per germline, CDR1 LNHDA and CDR2 SQIVND (reference sequence).

This sequence joins TRBV4-2 and TRBJ2-7; the match to TRBD1 covers 12 bases. V lost 0 bases, J lost 1 base, and 4 bases stayed unmatched. CDR3 length equals 17 residues. CDR1 and CDR2 (germline): LGHNA, YNFKEQ. The CDR3: CASSQDGTGGFSYEQYF. The CDR3 coding sequence is TGTGCCAGCAGCCAAGATGGGACAGGGGGCTTTTCCTACGAGCAGTACTTC.

The chain carries TRBV7-2 and TRBJ2-2; D remains unclear. Looked up from germline, CDR1 is SGHTA and CDR2 is FQGNSA. Trimming took 5 bases from V and 2 from J, leaving 6 bases between them. This CDR3 is 13 amino acids long. Here the CDR3 reads CASSPRNTGELFF. The CDR3 DNA reads TGTGCCAGCAGCCCCAGAAACACCGGGGAGCTGTTTTTT.

This clone was seen only once. The gene calls are TRBV5-6 and TRBJ2-2; weak D call: TRBD1 (7 bases). With 4 bases removed from V and 7 bases from J, the gap between germline ends came to 20 bases. Germline CDR1 reads SGHDT; CDR2 reads YYEEEE. The CDR3 length is 16 residues. CDR3 sequence: CASSGRRGLDIGELFF. CDR3 nucleotide sequence: TGTGCCAGCAGCGGGCGGAGGGGGCTGGACATCGGGGAGCTGTTTTTT.

The chain recombines TRBV11-3 with TRBJ1-6; TRBD1 is a possible D gene (5 bases). V lost 1 base and J 1 base, leaving 8 bases between the germline ends. This CDR3 is built from 16 residues. Germline V gene data show CDR1 as SGHNT and CDR2 as YENEEA. Here the CDR3 reads CASSLVGPSYNSPLHF. In DNA, the CDR3 is TGTGCCAGCAGCTTAGTGGGGCCTTCCTATAATTCACCCCTCCACTTT.

The rearrangement uses TRBV6-5 and TRBJ1-2, with D perhaps matching TRBD1 (6 bases). The CDR3 consists of 14 residues. The V gene lost 2 bases and the J gene lost 6 bases, with 13 bases spanning the gap. Germline V gene data show CDR1 as MNHEY and CDR2 as SVGAGI. The CDR3 nucleotides are TGTGCCAGCAGTTACAACAGGGAAGGTCATGGCTACACCTTC. Translating it yields CASSYNREGHGYTF.

This clone was recorded once. The J gene is TRBJ1-6, the V gene TRBV4-1; D call uncertain. V lost 0 bases and J 5 bases, leaving 5 bases between the germline ends. Looked up from germline, CDR1 is MGHRA and CDR2 is YSYEKL. The CDR3 contains 14 residues. CDR3 coding DNA: TGCGCCAGCAGCCAAGATCCTCATAATTCACCCCTCCACTTT. Translated: CASSQDPHNSPLHF.

This chain uses TRBV27 with TRBJ1-1; weak D call: TRBD1 (5 bases). The CDR3 runs to 15 residues. The germline CDR1 and CDR2 sequences are MNHEY and SMNVEV (reference sequence). V was trimmed by 2 bases and J by 6 bases, leaving 16 bases between them. The CDR3 DNA reads as TGTGCCAGCAGTTTACGTGTGGGCAGGGAAGCTGAAGCTTTCTTT. Its protein product is CASSLRVGREAEAFF.

The chain uses TRBV7-8 and TRBJ2-2; a weak D match, TRBD1 (6 bases). This CDR3 contains 14 residues. CDR1 is SGHVS and CDR2 is FQNEAQ in the germline V gene. V was clipped by 4 bases and J by 2 bases, with 8 bases between them. The CDR3 reads CASSSQGNTGELFF. CDR3 nucleotides: TGTGCCAGCAGCTCACAGGGTAACACCGGGGAGCTGTTTTTT.

This clone is labeled medium-sized. V gene TRBV6-1 combines with J gene TRBJ2-7, with 8 positions matching TRBD1. V shed 2 bases and J 3 bases; nucleotides not matched to a gene: 3. Germline-derived CDR1 and CDR2 are MNHNS and SASEGT. This CDR3 is built from 14 residues. The CDR3 region is CASSEPTGGYEQYF. The CDR3 coding sequence is TGTGCCAGCAGTGAACCCACAGGGGGCTACGAGCAGTACTTC.

The V and J genes are TRBV5-4 and TRBJ2-7; 12 positions match TRBD2. The V gene's germline CDR1 is SGHNT and CDR2 YYREEE (reference sequence). The CDR3 spans 16 residues. The V segment lost 0 bases and the J segment 2 bases; nucleotides outside the gene matches: 3. The CDR3 sequence is CASSLGASGGAYEQYF. In DNA, the CDR3 is TGTGCCAGCAGCTTGGGGGCTAGCGGGGGGGCCTACGAGCAGTACTTC.

This clone appeared a few times. The chain couples TRBV6-1 to TRBJ2-1; 7 positions agree with TRBD2. Germline V gene data show CDR1 as MNHNS and CDR2 as SASEGT. The CDR3 sequence is 16 residues long. V lost 2 bases and J lost 0; bases outside the gene matches: 4. CDR3 region: CASSERGGSSYNEQFF. In nucleotides, the CDR3 is TGTGCCAGCAGTGAAAGGGGCGGGAGCTCCTACAATGAGCAGTTCTTC.